This is a list of T cell receptor beta chains from one sample in a study of T cell repertoires in cytomegalovirus infection. From the reads, TCRdb called clonotypes with MiXCR, one entry per CDR3 protein. The sample yields 100,000 to 150,000 distinct CDR3 sequences, almost 9% seen once. The sample comprised PBMCs. These TCRs come from a human donor in good health (CMV status not recorded). Some clones in this sample may be carry-over from other donors' samples. The CDR3 runs from the conserved cysteine through the conserved F or W. Fields, in order: V gene, D gene, J gene, CDR3 length, clone size, CDR3 DNA, CDR3 protein. A D gene is named only where the DNA matches it firmly. A row's size may be missing; if present it is once, few, many or a size class.

>TRBV29-1|.|TRBJ2-3|13|.
TGCAGCGCCCCACTCCTGAAAGCAGATACGCAGTATTTT
CSAPLLKADTQYF
>TRBV6-1|TRBD1|TRBJ2-7|15|many
TGTGCCAGCAGTGTTTACACAGGGGAAAGCTACGAGCAGTACTTC
CASSVYTGESYEQYF
>TRBV6-1|.|TRBJ1-4|14|many
TGTGCCAGCAATCCGGGCAGCAGTGTTGAAAAACTGTTTTTT
CASNPGSSVEKLFF
>TRBV2|TRBD1|TRBJ1-4|15|many
TGTGCCAGCAGTGATCGGACAGGGGTACGGGAAAAACTGTTTTTT
CASSDRTGVREKLFF
>TRBV4-1|TRBD2|TRBJ2-2|17|many
TGCGCCAGCAGCAAACTAGCGATGTTCGCGAACACCGGGGAGCTGTTTTTT
CASSKLAMFANTGELFF
>TRBV24-1|TRBD2|TRBJ2-2|16|many
TGTGCCACCAGTGATTTCTCCAGCGGGGGGTCCGGGGAGCTGTTTTTT
CATSDFSSGGSGELFF
>TRBV7-2|TRBD1|TRBJ2-1|15|many
TGTGCCAGCACCGCCGACAGGGGAACCTACAATGAGCAGTTCTTC
CASTADRGTYNEQFF
>TRBV10-3|.|TRBJ2-5|13|many
TGTGCCATCGGACCCGGGACCCAAGAGACCCAGTACTTC
CAIGPGTQETQYF
>TRBV29-1|.|TRBJ2-6|15|many
TGCAGCGTCCCCAAAGGAGGGGCTGGGGCCAACGTCCTGACTTTC
CSVPKGGAGANVLTF
>TRBV20-1|TRBD2|TRBJ2-3|16|.
TGCAGTGCTAGAGATCCCCTGGCGGGGGGGGGGATAACGCAGTATTTT
CSARDPLAGGGITQYF
>TRBV14|TRBD1|TRBJ1-1|15|many
TGTGCCAGCAGCCAAGTTGACAGGGGTGGCACTGAAGCTTTCTTT
CASSQVDRGGTEAFF